A selection of T cell receptor beta chains follows, all from one sample in a study of shared clonotypes between healthy human individuals. Assay: immunoSEQ multiplex PCR; the TCRdb copy retains only in-frame clones and omits some. The sample includes around 1,900,000 clones, around 95% seen only once; the top ten take about 1.7%. Specimen: naive CD8+ T cells from PBMCs. Every receptor here comes from a man aged 18 to 30 in good health. Some clones in this sample may be carry-over from other donors' samples. The CDR3 runs from the conserved cysteine through the conserved F or W. D genes are given only for firm matches. A row's size may be missing; if present it is once, few, many or a size class.

CDR3aa: CASSADLSYEQYF
CDR3nt: TGTGCCAGCAGTGCGGACCTCTCCTACGAGCAGTACTTC
d_gene: .
v_gene: TRBV28
abundance: few
j_gene: TRBJ2-7

CDR3aa: CATLSGRAYNEQFF
CDR3nt: TGTGCCACCCTTAGCGGGAGGGCCTACAATGAGCAGTTCTTC
d_gene: TRBD2
v_gene: TRBV27
abundance: .
j_gene: TRBJ2-1

CDR3aa: CASSIGGLEAFF
CDR3nt: TGCGCCAGCAGCATCGGGGGTCTTGAAGCTTTCTTT
d_gene: .
v_gene: TRBV5-1
abundance: .
j_gene: TRBJ1-1

CDR3aa: CACQGGSGNTIYF
CDR3nt: TGTGCCTGCCAGGGAGGCTCTGGAAACACCATATATTTT
d_gene: .
v_gene: TRBV7-6
abundance: .
j_gene: TRBJ1-3

CDR3aa: CASSLVTGDSYEQYF
CDR3nt: TGTGCCAGCAGCTTGGTGACAGGGGATTCCTACGAGCAGTACTTC
d_gene: TRBD1
v_gene: TRBV5-8
abundance: .
j_gene: TRBJ2-7

CDR3aa: CASSGIGFNEQFF
CDR3nt: TGTGCCAGCAGCGGGATAGGGTTCAATGAGCAGTTCTTC
d_gene: .
v_gene: TRBV7-8
abundance: once
j_gene: TRBJ2-1

CDR3aa: CASSPPSGWTEAFF
CDR3nt: TGTGCCAGCAGCCCCCCCTCGGGCTGGACTGAAGCTTTCTTT
d_gene: .
v_gene: TRBV5-6
abundance: .
j_gene: TRBJ1-1

CDR3aa: CASSPRTGIYNEQFF
CDR3nt: TGTGCCAGCAGCCCGCGGACAGGGATCTACAATGAGCAGTTCTTC
d_gene: TRBD1
v_gene: TRBV7-9
abundance: .
j_gene: TRBJ2-1

CDR3aa: CASSPAGPSYEQYF
CDR3nt: TGTGCCAGCAGCCCCGCGGGGCCCTCCTACGAGCAGTACTTC
d_gene: .
v_gene: TRBV7-9
abundance: .
j_gene: TRBJ2-7

CDR3aa: CASSQTSTGYNEQFF
CDR3nt: TGTGCCAGCAGTCAAACTAGCACAGGATACAATGAGCAGTTCTTC
d_gene: .
v_gene: TRBV6-5
abundance: .
j_gene: TRBJ2-1

CDR3aa: CASSAPDNYEQYF
CDR3nt: TGTGCCAGCAGCGCTCCAGACAACTACGAGCAGTACTTC
d_gene: .
v_gene: TRBV9
abundance: .
j_gene: TRBJ2-7

CDR3aa: CASSLTRTGATYEQYF
CDR3nt: TGTGCCAGCAGTTTAACCCGAACAGGGGCTACCTACGAGCAGTACTTC
d_gene: TRBD1
v_gene: TRBV28
abundance: .
j_gene: TRBJ2-7

CDR3aa: CASSLTGWGSVIPTDTQYF
CDR3nt: TGTGCCAGCAGCTTAACGGGTTGGGGTAGCGTGATACCCACAGATACGCAGTATTTT
d_gene: .
v_gene: TRBV7-3
abundance: .
j_gene: TRBJ2-3

CDR3aa: CASSLALAAYNEQFF
CDR3nt: TGCGCCAGCAGCTTGGCTCTAGCGGCATACAATGAGCAGTTCTTC
d_gene: TRBD2
v_gene: TRBV5-1
abundance: .
j_gene: TRBJ2-1

CDR3aa: CASSLGQGAGETQYF
CDR3nt: TGCGCCAGCAGCTTGGGACAGGGGGCAGGGGAGACCCAGTACTTC
d_gene: TRBD1
v_gene: TRBV5-1
abundance: .
j_gene: TRBJ2-5

CDR3aa: CASRQRLAGSQETQYF
CDR3nt: TGTGCCAGCAGGCAAAGACTAGCGGGGTCTCAAGAGACCCAGTACTTC
d_gene: TRBD2
v_gene: TRBV7-9
abundance: .
j_gene: TRBJ2-5

CDR3aa: CASSLSGGTYNEQFF
CDR3nt: TGTGCCAGCAGCTTAAGTGGGGGGACCTACAATGAGCAGTTCTTC
d_gene: .
v_gene: TRBV7-3
abundance: .
j_gene: TRBJ2-1

CDR3aa: CASSYGRVAYGYTF
CDR3nt: TGTGCCAGCAGTTATGGCAGGGTGGCCTATGGCTACACCTTC
d_gene: .
v_gene: TRBV6-5
abundance: .
j_gene: TRBJ1-2

CDR3aa: CASSAPGTGEEGTEAFF
CDR3nt: TGTGCCAGCAGCGCTCCAGGGACAGGGGAAGAGGGCACTGAAGCTTTCTTT
d_gene: TRBD1
v_gene: TRBV9
abundance: once
j_gene: TRBJ1-1

CDR3aa: CASSQVGSPYEQYF
CDR3nt: TGTGCCAGCAGCCAAGTTGGCAGCCCCTACGAGCAGTACTTC
d_gene: .
v_gene: TRBV14
abundance: .
j_gene: TRBJ2-7

CDR3aa: CASSQEPGGQPQHF
CDR3nt: TGCGCCAGCAGCCAAGAGCCAGGGGGCCAGCCCCAGCATTTT
d_gene: TRBD1
v_gene: TRBV4-3
abundance: .
j_gene: TRBJ1-5

CDR3aa: CASLLAADSTDTQYF
CDR3nt: TGTGCCAGCCTACTAGCGGCCGATAGCACAGATACGCAGTATTTT
d_gene: TRBD2
v_gene: TRBV6-5
abundance: .
j_gene: TRBJ2-3

CDR3aa: CASSPHWSNEQFF
CDR3nt: TGTGCCAGCAGTCCCCACTGGAGCAATGAGCAGTTCTTC
d_gene: .
v_gene: TRBV28
abundance: .
j_gene: TRBJ2-1

CDR3aa: CASSQVGINFRAFF
CDR3nt: TGCGCCAGCAGCCAAGTGGGGATCAATTTTCGGGCTTTCTTT
d_gene: .
v_gene: TRBV4-1
abundance: once
j_gene: TRBJ1-1

CDR3aa: CAWTTQGGGETQYF
CDR3nt: TGTGCCTGGACCACCCAGGGCGGGGGGGAGACCCAGTACTTC
d_gene: TRBD2
v_gene: TRBV30
abundance: .
j_gene: TRBJ2-5

CDR3aa: CASSLLGFENTEAFF
CDR3nt: TGTGCCAGCAGCTTGTTGGGGTTCGAGAACACTGAAGCTTTCTTT
d_gene: .
v_gene: TRBV5-8
abundance: .
j_gene: TRBJ1-1

CDR3aa: CASSQRQGAGGELFF
CDR3nt: TGTGCCAGCAGCCAGCGACAGGGGGCCGGCGGGGAGCTGTTTTTT
d_gene: TRBD1
v_gene: TRBV14
abundance: .
j_gene: TRBJ2-2

CDR3aa: CASSLVRNEQFF
CDR3nt: TGTGCCAGCAGCTTAGTGCGGAATGAGCAGTTCTTC
d_gene: .
v_gene: TRBV11-2
abundance: .
j_gene: TRBJ2-1

CDR3aa: CASSLGVRRETQYF
CDR3nt: TGTGCCAGCAGCTTGGGGGTGAGGCGGGAGACCCAGTACTTC
d_gene: .
v_gene: TRBV5-8
abundance: .
j_gene: TRBJ2-5

CDR3aa: CASSLGGRNNEQFF
CDR3nt: TGCGCCAGCAGCTTGGGAGGCAGAAACAATGAGCAGTTCTTC
d_gene: .
v_gene: TRBV5-1
abundance: .
j_gene: TRBJ2-1

CDR3aa: CASSESASGRNVYEQYF
CDR3nt: TGTGCCAGCAGTGAAAGTGCTAGCGGGAGAAATGTCTACGAGCAGTACTTC
d_gene: TRBD2
v_gene: TRBV6-1
abundance: .
j_gene: TRBJ2-7

CDR3aa: CASSVTGAMMSNEQFF
CDR3nt: TGTGCCAGCAGCGTAACAGGGGCCATGATGAGCAATGAGCAGTTCTTC
d_gene: TRBD1
v_gene: TRBV9
abundance: .
j_gene: TRBJ2-1